These 32 T cell receptor beta chains came from one sample sequenced in a study of CD8 T cells in ankylosing spondylitis. Antigens for these TCRs are unknown. The study's findings and limits: Ankylosing spondylitis blood seemed to carry a telltale TCR beta motif made of several highly homologous variants.

Using its own MiXCR run on the 5' RACE reads, TCRdb lists one record per CDR3 protein. The table has under 450,000 distinct CDR3 sequences, about 15% seen once; the top ten hold approximately 1%. The sample consisted of blood, either unsorted or a sorted T cell fraction (not recorded which). The receptors stem from a male donor with ankylosing spondylitis.

This sequence joins TRBV7-2 and TRBJ2-2; a possible D gene is TRBD1 (5 bases). V lost 2 bases to trimming and J lost 5 bases, with 18 bases between them. The CDR3 runs 17 residues. Germline-derived CDR1 and CDR2 are SGHTA and FQGNSA. The CDR3 nucleotides are TGTGCCAGCAGCTTACTGGGGCGGACCACGGTGACCGGGGAGCTGTTTTTT. It is translated as CASSLLGRTTVTGELFF.

This clonotype was recorded a few times. The chain combines TRBV5-1 with TRBJ2-2; D uncertain. The CDR3 sequence is 12 residues long. Germline values: CDR1 SGHRS, CDR2 YFSETQ. V was pared by 1 base and J by 9 bases, with 7 bases between. CDR3 DNA: TGCGCCAGCAGCTTGTCGCTGCGGGAGCTGTTTTTT. It translates to CASSLSLRELFF.

This chain connects TRBV12-3 or TRBV12-4 to TRBJ1-5, with D possibly being TRBD1 (5 bases). Between the trimmed V and J ends, which lost 5 bases and 6 bases, there was a span of 14 bases. This CDR3 has 14 amino acids. Here the CDR3 reads CASSPGGVVQPQHF. The CDR3 DNA follows: TGTGCCAGCAGTCCGGGGGGGGTGGTTCAGCCCCAGCATTTT.

V and J are TRBV15 and TRBJ1-2; 7 bases agree with TRBD1. The V segment lost 4 bases and the J segment 8 bases; nucleotides outside the gene matches: 7. Germline CDR1 LNHNV, CDR2 YYDKDF (reference sequence). The CDR3 contains 13 residues. The CDR3 DNA sequence: TGTGCCACCAGCATAAGGACAGGTTACGGCTACACCTTC. It codes for CATSIRTGYGYTF.

V usage is TRBV28 and J usage is TRBJ1-2; 8 bases are a match to TRBD1. With 4 bases clipped from V and 7 bases from J, the junction kept 20 bases outside the gene matches. This CDR3 has 18 amino acids. In germline, CDR1 is MDHEN, CDR2 SYDVKM. CDR3 sequence: CASSSPLWTGPAYGGYTF. Written as DNA, the CDR3 is TGTGCCAGCAGTTCCCCCCTTTGGACAGGGCCGGCCTATGGTGGCTACACCTTC.

This clonotype has more than one count but fewer than ten. V is TRBV5-8 and J is TRBJ1-2, with a weak D call TRBD1 (5 bases). With 0 bases removed from V and 4 bases from J, the gap between germline ends came to 16 bases. This CDR3 has 16 amino acids. Germline assignment: CDR1 SGHTS and CDR2 YDEGEE. The CDR3, as DNA: TGTGCCAGCAGCTTGGCCGGGACCGAAACTCTCTATGGCTACACCTTC. Amino acid sequence: CASSLAGTETLYGYTF.

Only a few counts were recorded for this clonotype. V gene TRBV6-5 combines with J gene TRBJ2-2, with D perhaps TRBD2 (6 bases). The germline V gene has CDR1 MNHEY and CDR2 SVGAGI. Trimming left V 3 bases short and J 5 bases short, with 7 bases between. CDR3 size: 13 residues. CDR3: CASSYAGTGELFF. The CDR3 bases are TGTGCCAGCAGTTATGCGGGGACCGGGGAGCTGTTTTTT.

This clonotype came up a few times. This chain connects TRBV7-2 to TRBJ2-4, with a tentative D call TRBD1 (6 bases). Trimming stripped 2 bases from V and 0 bases from J, with 14 bases between. Germline V lookup: CDR1 SGHTA, CDR2 FQGNSA. The CDR3 runs 17 residues. Here the CDR3 DNA reads TGTGCCAGCAGCTTAAATGGACAGCGAGTAGCCAAAAACATTCAGTACTTC. Translated: CASSLNGQRVAKNIQYF.

This clonotype has only a few counts. The V call is TRBV2, the J call TRBJ1-5; D gene ambiguous. CDR1 SNHLY and CDR2 FYNNEI come from the germline V gene. This CDR3 has 15 amino acids. Deletions cut 2 bases from V and 4 bases from J, with 12 bases between. The CDR3: CASSERRVGNQPQHF. The DNA for the CDR3 is TGTGCCAGCAGTGAACGGCGCGTGGGAAATCAGCCCCAGCATTTT.

This chain joins TRBV28 and TRBJ2-7, with TRBD1 matching 9 bases. This CDR3 is built from 14 residues. Germline CDR1 reads MDHEN; CDR2 reads SYDVKM. The J segment lost 5 bases and the V segment lost 7 bases, leaving 9 bases of the junction unmatched. CDR3 DNA: TGTGCCAGCAAGTTACAGGGGGCAAGAAACGAGCAGTACTTC. Encoded protein: CASKLQGARNEQYF.

This chain connects TRBV28 to TRBJ2-1, with D maybe TRBD2 (7 bases). CDR3 length: 16 amino acids. CDR1 and CDR2 from the germline V gene are MDHEN and SYDVKM. The V end lost 4 bases, the J end lost 9 bases, and 22 bases lay between the germline ends. The CDR3 is CASSSSGGGKRGEQFF. The CDR3 region has the DNA TGTGCCAGCAGTTCGTCGGGGGGCGGGAAGCGGGGTGAGCAGTTCTTC. The entire variable domain, with the rest obtained from reference TRBV28 and TRBJ2-1, is as follows: DVKVTQSSRYLVKRTGEKVFLECVQDMDHENMFWYRQDPGLGLRLIYFSYDVKMKEKGDIPEGYSVSREKKERFSLILESASTNQTSMYLCASSSSGGGKRGEQFFGPGTRLTVL.

The rearrangement joins TRBV24-1 to TRBJ2-3; 10 bases fit TRBD2. Germline trimming cut 3 bases from V and 4 bases from J; bases unmatched to any gene: 6. The CDR3 is 16 residues long. CDR1 and CDR2 from the germline V gene are KGHDR and SFDVKD. The CDR3: CATSDQSGGASDTQYF. Written as DNA, the CDR3 is TGTGCCACCAGTGATCAAAGCGGGGGGGCCTCAGATACGCAGTATTTT.

This chain joins TRBV18 and TRBJ1-4; a weak D match, TRBD1 (5 bases). CDR3 length: 15 residues. Germline V lookup: CDR1 KGHSH, CDR2 LQKENI. Trimming took off 5 bases at V and 7 bases at J, with 17 bases between the two ends. The CDR3: CASSKDSLRGEKLFF. The CDR3 nucleotides are TGTGCCAGCTCAAAAGACAGCCTCCGGGGTGAAAAACTGTTTTTT. The full variable domain, its missing parts supplied by reference TRBV18 and TRBJ1-4, is NAGVMQNPRHLVRRRGQEARLRCSPMKGHSHVYWYRQLPEEGLKFMVYLQKENIIDESGMPKERFSAEFPKEGPSILRIQQVVRGDSAAYFCASSKDSLRGEKLFFGSGTQLSVL.

This clonotype was seen ten or more times. The chain has TRBV20-1 and TRBJ1-4, with TRBD1 matching 7 bases. With V trimmed by 2 bases and J by 3 bases, 6 bases remained unmatched. The CDR3 has 15 residues. CDR1 DFQATT and CDR2 SNEGSKA come from the germline V gene (reference sequence). Here the CDR3 reads CSARSMTGPNEKLFF. CDR3 nucleotides: TGCAGTGCTAGATCAATGACAGGGCCTAATGAAAAACTGTTTTTT.

The V and J genes are TRBV5-1 and TRBJ1-2; D gene uncertain. The V and J ends lost 4 bases and 8 bases respectively, with 18 bases between them. The CDR3 length is 14 residues. Germline CDR1 and CDR2: SGHRS and YFSETQ. In DNA, the CDR3 is TGCGCCAGCAGCGTCACCCCGGGGAAAAGCGGCTACACCTTC. Residues: CASSVTPGKSGYTF.

The chain recombines TRBV4-2 with TRBJ2-5, with D unclear. Between the trimmed V and J ends, which lost 0 bases and 5 bases, there was a span of 10 bases. There are 14 residues in the CDR3. Germline values: CDR1 LGHNA, CDR2 YNFKEQ. The CDR3 spells CASSQDRRAETQYF. Written as DNA, the CDR3 is TGTGCCAGCAGCCAAGATCGGCGAGCGGAGACCCAGTACTTC.

Judged by abundance, this clonotype is medium-sized. The V call is TRBV9, the J call TRBJ1-3; D unclear. The CDR3 loop spans 13 amino acids. The germline V gene has CDR1 SGDLS and CDR2 YYNGEE. Trimming removed 2 bases at V and 0 bases at J, with 3 bases between. In DNA, the CDR3 is TGTGCCAGCAGCGTCGACTCTGGAAACACCATATATTTT. Translating it yields CASSVDSGNTIYF.

This clonotype was picked up many times. The CDR3: CASSLVAASYNEQFF. CDR3 coding DNA: TGCGCCAGCAGCTTGGTAGCGGCCTCCTACAATGAGCAGTTCTTC. The rearrangement joins TRBV5-1 to TRBJ2-1; a weak D match, TRBD2 (6 bases). The CDR3 is made up of 15 amino acids. Trimming left V 0 bases short and J 0 bases short, with 7 bases between. Germline V lookup: CDR1 SGHRS, CDR2 YFSETQ.

V gene TRBV9 combines with J gene TRBJ2-3; D call uncertain. The CDR3 runs 13 residues. Germline loops: CDR1 SGDLS, CDR2 YYNGEE. Trimming took off 10 bases at V and 0 bases at J, with 12 bases between the two ends. The CDR3, as DNA: TGTGCCGCCAGTAAGGGTAGCACAGATACGCAGTATTTT. This translates into CAASKGSTDTQYF.

This clonotype was counted many times. The chain has TRBV10-3 and TRBJ2-1, with D unresolved. There are 13 residues in the CDR3. CDR1 ENHRY and CDR2 SYGVKD come from the germline V gene. V gave up 3 bases and J gave up 12 bases, with 15 bases separating them. DNA of the CDR3: TGTGCCATCAGTGAACTGGCCACCTGGGGGCAGTTCTTC. Encoded protein: CAISELATWGQFF.

This chain joins TRBV20-1 and TRBJ2-6; TRBD2 is a possible D gene (6 bases). Trimming removed 5 bases at V and 2 bases at J, with 10 bases between. The germline V gene encodes CDR1 DFQATT and CDR2 SNEGSKA (reference sequence). This CDR3 contains 14 residues. The CDR3 here is CSARLGAGANVLTF. CDR3 nucleotide sequence: TGCAGTGCTCGACTAGGAGCTGGGGCCAACGTCCTGACTTTC.

This clonotype was observed a handful of times. This chain connects TRBV29-1 to TRBJ1-2; perhaps TRBD1 as D (6 bases). There are 12 residues in the CDR3. V gave up 7 bases and J gave up 4 bases, with 13 bases separating them. Germline values: CDR1 SQVTM, CDR2 ANQGSEA. The CDR3 here is CSAAPGAYGYTF. The CDR3 DNA reads as TGCAGCGCCGCCCCAGGGGCCTATGGCTACACCTTC.

The chain carries TRBV12-3 or TRBV12-4 and TRBJ1-6, with D unresolved. The V end was cut by 0 bases, the J end by 13 bases, with 10 bases between. The CDR3 covers 13 residues. The CDR3 loop is CASSLARSRPLHF. CDR3 coding DNA: TGTGCCAGCAGTTTAGCCAGGAGCAGGCCCCTCCACTTT.

V gene TRBV20-1 combines with J gene TRBJ2-5; D gene uncertain. The CDR3 consists of 13 residues. Germline V gives CDR1 DFQATT, CDR2 SNEGSKA (reference sequence). The V end lost 5 bases, the J end lost 5 bases, and 15 bases lay between the germline ends. The CDR3 reads CSAPPSGTETQYF. In DNA, the CDR3 is TGCAGTGCTCCGCCCTCGGGCACGGAGACCCAGTACTTC.

This clonotype was picked up many times. The CDR3: CASRTGNLYNSPLHF. The CDR3 coding sequence is TGTGCCAGCAGAACAGGGAACCTTTATAATTCACCCCTCCACTTT. The chain carries TRBV12-3 or TRBV12-4 and TRBJ1-6; D might be TRBD1 (6 bases). This CDR3 region has 15 residues. V lost 6 bases, J lost 4 bases, and 13 bases lay in between.

This clonotype was counted ten times or more. This chain uses TRBV12-3 or TRBV12-4 with TRBJ2-5; tentatively, D is TRBD2 (5 bases). This CDR3 has 13 amino acids. V was trimmed by 6 bases and J by 4 bases, leaving 12 bases between them. The CDR3 sequence is CASSNPGGETQYF. CDR3 in DNA: TGTGCCAGCAGCAACCCTGGAGGAGAGACCCAGTACTTC.

The gene calls are TRBV12-3 or TRBV12-4 and TRBJ1-4, with a weak D call TRBD1 (5 bases). V lost 2 bases and J 7 bases, leaving 11 bases between the germline ends. This CDR3 comprises 14 residues. Here the CDR3 reads CASSLRGVGEKLFF. In DNA form, the CDR3 reads TGTGCCAGCAGTTTACGAGGGGTCGGTGAAAAACTGTTTTTT.

The V gene is TRBV19, the J gene TRBJ1-3; possible D gene TRBD1, 5 bases. The CDR3 runs to 15 residues. The germline gives CDR1 LNHDA, CDR2 SQIVND (reference sequence). The V end lost 9 bases, the J end lost 1 base, and 16 bases lay between the germline ends. CDR3 loop: CASSSEGTSGNTIYF. CDR3 coding DNA: TGTGCCAGCTCCTCGGAGGGGACGTCTGGAAACACCATATATTTT.

There are a few counts of this clonotype. The chain couples TRBV6-5 to TRBJ2-2, with 12 nucleotides matching TRBD2. V shed 0 bases and J 6 bases; nucleotides not matched to a gene: 5. The germline V gene encodes CDR1 MNHEY and CDR2 SVGAGI. CDR3 size: 17 residues. CDR3 loop: CASSYSGLAGNAGELFF. In DNA, the CDR3 is TGTGCCAGCAGTTACTCGGGACTAGCGGGTAACGCCGGGGAGCTGTTTTTT.

Many counts were recorded for this clonotype. V is TRBV13 and J is TRBJ2-3; D perhaps matches TRBD2 (5 bases). The length of the CDR3 is 15 residues. V was shortened by 3 bases and J by 0 bases, with 10 bases between the two germline ends. Germline V lookup: CDR1 PRHDT, CDR2 FYEKMQ (reference sequence). Here the CDR3 reads CASSLRVSSTDTQYF. The DNA of the CDR3 is TGTGCCAGCAGCTTGCGGGTTTCTAGCACAGATACGCAGTATTTT.

The rearrangement uses TRBV12-3 or TRBV12-4 and TRBJ1-1, with D hard to call. The length of the CDR3 is 11 residues. Trimming stripped 7 bases from V and 14 bases from J, with 17 bases between. CDR3 sequence (DNA): TGTGCCAGCACCTCCGGGCGGGCAGCCTTCTTT. Translation gives CASTSGRAAFF.

CDR3 nucleotide sequence: TGTGCCAGCAGCTTAGCTCGCCAGGGCGCCTTTAATGAAAAACTGTTTTTT. This sequence encodes CASSLARQGAFNEKLFF. The chain has TRBV7-2 and TRBJ1-4, with TRBD1 as a possible D gene (5 bases). The CDR3 covers 17 residues. The ends were cut back, 0 bases at V and 4 bases at J, with 15 bases in the middle. Germline CDR1 is SGHTA and CDR2 is FQGNSA.